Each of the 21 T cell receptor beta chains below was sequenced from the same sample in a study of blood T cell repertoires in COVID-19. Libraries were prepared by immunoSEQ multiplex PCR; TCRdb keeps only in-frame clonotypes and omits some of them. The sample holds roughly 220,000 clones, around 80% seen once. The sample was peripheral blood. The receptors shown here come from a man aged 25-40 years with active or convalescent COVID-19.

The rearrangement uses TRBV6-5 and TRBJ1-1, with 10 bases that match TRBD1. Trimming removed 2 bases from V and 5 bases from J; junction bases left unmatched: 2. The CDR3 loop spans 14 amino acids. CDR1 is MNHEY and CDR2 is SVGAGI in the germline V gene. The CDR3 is CASSYDRGRTEAFF. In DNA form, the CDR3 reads TGTGCCAGCAGTTACGACAGGGGGCGGACTGAAGCTTTCTTT.

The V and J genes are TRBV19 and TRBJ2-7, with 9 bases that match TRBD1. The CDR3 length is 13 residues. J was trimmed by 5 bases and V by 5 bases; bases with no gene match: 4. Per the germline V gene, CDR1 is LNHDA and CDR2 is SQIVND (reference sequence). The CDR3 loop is CASSVRDRDEQYF. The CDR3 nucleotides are TGTGCCAGTAGTGTCCGGGACAGGGACGAGCAGTACTTC.

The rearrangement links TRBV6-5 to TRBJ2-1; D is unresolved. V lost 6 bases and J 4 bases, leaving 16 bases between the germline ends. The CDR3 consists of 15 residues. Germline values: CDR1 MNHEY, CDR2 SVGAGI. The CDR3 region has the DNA TGTGCCAGCAGCCACCAACCCGGCGGATACAATGAGCAGTTCTTC. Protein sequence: CASSHQPGGYNEQFF.

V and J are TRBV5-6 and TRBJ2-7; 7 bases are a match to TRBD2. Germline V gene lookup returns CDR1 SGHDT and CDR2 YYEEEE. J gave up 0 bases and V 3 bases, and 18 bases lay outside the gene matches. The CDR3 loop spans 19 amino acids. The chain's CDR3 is CASSWGPRASGGSSYEQYF. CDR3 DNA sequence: TGTGCCAGCAGCTGGGGCCCCCGAGCTAGCGGCGGTAGCTCCTACGAGCAGTACTTC.

The CDR3 DNA is TGTGCCAGCAGTTTCGGGCTAGCGGCCGACCAGTACTTC. Translation gives CASSFGLAADQYF. This rearrangement joins TRBV12-3 or TRBV12-4 to TRBJ2-5; 7 positions match TRBD2. This CDR3 region has 13 residues. J gave up 10 bases and V 3 bases, and 8 bases lay outside the gene matches.

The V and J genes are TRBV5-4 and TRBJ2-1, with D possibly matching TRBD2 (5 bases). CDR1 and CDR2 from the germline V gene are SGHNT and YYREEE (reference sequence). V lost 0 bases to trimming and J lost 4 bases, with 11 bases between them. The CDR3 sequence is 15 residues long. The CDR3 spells CASSLGSGGYNEQFF. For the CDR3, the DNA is TGTGCCAGCAGCTTGGGGAGCGGAGGTTACAATGAGCAGTTCTTC.

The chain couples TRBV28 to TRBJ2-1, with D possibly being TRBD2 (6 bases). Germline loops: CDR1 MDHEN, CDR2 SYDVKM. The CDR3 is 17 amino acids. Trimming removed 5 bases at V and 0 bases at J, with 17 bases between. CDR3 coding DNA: TGTGCCAGCAGTCCGCTAACTAGCTTCCCCTCCTACAATGAGCAGTTCTTC. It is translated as CASSPLTSFPSYNEQFF.

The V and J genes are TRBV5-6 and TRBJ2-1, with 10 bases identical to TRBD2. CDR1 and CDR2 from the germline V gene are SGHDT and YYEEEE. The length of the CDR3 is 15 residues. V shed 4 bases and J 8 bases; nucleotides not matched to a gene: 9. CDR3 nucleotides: TGTGCCAGCAGCACTCCCGGGACTAGCGTTGATGAGCAGTTCTTC. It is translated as CASSTPGTSVDEQFF.

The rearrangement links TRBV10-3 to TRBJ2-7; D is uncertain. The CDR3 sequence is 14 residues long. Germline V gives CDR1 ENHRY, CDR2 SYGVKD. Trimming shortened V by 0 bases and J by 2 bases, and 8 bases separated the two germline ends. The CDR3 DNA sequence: TGTGCCATCAGTGAGTCGCAGGTGACCTACGAGCAGTACTTC. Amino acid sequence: CAISESQVTYEQYF.

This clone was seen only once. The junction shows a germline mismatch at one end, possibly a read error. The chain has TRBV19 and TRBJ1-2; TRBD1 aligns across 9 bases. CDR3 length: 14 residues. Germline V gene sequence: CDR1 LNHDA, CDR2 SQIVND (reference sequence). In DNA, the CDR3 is TGCGCAGCCCATTCCCGGGACAGGGTCTATGGCTACACCTTC. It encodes CAAHSRDRVYGYTF. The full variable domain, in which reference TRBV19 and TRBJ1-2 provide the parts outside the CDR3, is DGGITQSPKYLFRKEGQNVTLSCEQNLNHDAMYWYRQDPGQGLRLIYYSQIVNDFQKGDIAEGYSVSREKKESFPLTVTSAQKNPTAFYLCAAHSRDRVYGYTFGSGTRLTVV.

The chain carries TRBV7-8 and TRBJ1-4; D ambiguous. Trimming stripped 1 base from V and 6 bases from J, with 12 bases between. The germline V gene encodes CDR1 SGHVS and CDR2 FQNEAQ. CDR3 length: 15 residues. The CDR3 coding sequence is TGTGCCAGCAGCTTAGTATCGGCAGGATATGAAAAACTGTTTTTT. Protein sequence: CASSLVSAGYEKLFF.

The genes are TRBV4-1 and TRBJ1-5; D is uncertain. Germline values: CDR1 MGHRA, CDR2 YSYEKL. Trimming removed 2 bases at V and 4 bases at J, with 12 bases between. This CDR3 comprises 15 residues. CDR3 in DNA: TGCGCCAGCAGCCAATCGGGGTACGGTAATCAGCCCCAGCATTTT. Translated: CASSQSGYGNQPQHF.

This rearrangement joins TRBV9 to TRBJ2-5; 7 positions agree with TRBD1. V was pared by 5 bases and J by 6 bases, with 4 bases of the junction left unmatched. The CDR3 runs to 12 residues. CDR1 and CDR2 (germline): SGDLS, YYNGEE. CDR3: CASRTGTKTQYF. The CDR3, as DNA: TGTGCCAGCAGGACAGGGACGAAGACCCAGTACTTC.

The CDR3 DNA reads TGCGCCAGCAGAACGGTAAGGGGAACGGGAGGGCCCTACAATGAGCAGTTCTTC. Translation gives CASRTVRGTGGPYNEQFF. The V and J genes are TRBV5-1 and TRBJ2-1; 8 bases align to TRBD2. The CDR3 length is 18 residues. CDR1 is SGHRS, CDR2 YFSETQ, per germline. V trimming: 5 bases; J trimming: 2 bases; junction bases outside the gene matches: 15.

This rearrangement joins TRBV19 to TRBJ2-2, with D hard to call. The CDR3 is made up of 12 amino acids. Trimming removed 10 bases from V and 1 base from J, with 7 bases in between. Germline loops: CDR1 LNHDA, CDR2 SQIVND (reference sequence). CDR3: CATPGNTGELFF. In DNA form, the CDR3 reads TGTGCCACCCCAGGGAACACCGGGGAGCTGTTTTTT.

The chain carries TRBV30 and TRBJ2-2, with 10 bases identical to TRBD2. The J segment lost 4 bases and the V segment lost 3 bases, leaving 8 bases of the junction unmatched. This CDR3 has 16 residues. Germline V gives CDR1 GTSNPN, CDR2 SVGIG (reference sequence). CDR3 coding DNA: TGTGCCTGGAGGAGACGACTAGCGGGTATCACCGGGGAGCTGTTTTTT. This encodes CAWRRRLAGITGELFF.

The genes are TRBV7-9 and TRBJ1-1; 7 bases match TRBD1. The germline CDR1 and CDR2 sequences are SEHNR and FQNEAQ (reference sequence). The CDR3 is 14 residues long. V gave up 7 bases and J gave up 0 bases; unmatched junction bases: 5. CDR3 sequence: CASKGAGMNTEAFF. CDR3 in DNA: TGTGCCAGCAAGGGGGCAGGGATGAACACTGAAGCTTTCTTT. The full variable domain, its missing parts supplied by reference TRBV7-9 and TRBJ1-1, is DTGVSQNPRHKITKRGQNVTFRCDPISEHNRLYWYRQTLGQGPEFLTYFQNEAQLEKSRLLSDRFSAERPKGSFSTLEIQRTEQGDSAMYLCASKGAGMNTEAFFGQGTRLTVV.

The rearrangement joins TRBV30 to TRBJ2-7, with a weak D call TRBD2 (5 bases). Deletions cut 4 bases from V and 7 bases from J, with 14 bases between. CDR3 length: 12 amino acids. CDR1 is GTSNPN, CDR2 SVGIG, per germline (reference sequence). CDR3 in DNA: TGTGCCTGGACTGGAGGTCGCGGAGAGCAGTACTTC. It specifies CAWTGGRGEQYF. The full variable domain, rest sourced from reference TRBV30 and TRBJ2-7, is SQTIHQWPATLVQPVGSPLSLECTVEGTSNPNLYWYRQAAGRGLQLLFYSVGIGQISSEVPQNLSASRPQDRQFILSSKKLLLSDSGFYLCAWTGGRGEQYFGPGTRLTVT.

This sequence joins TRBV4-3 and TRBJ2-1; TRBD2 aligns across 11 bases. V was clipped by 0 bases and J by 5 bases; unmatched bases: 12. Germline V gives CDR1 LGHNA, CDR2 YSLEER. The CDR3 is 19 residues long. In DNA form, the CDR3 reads TGCGCCAGCAGCCAAGAAGGCACTAGCGGGAGAATCTCTAACAATGAGCAGTTCTTC. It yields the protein CASSQEGTSGRISNNEQFF.

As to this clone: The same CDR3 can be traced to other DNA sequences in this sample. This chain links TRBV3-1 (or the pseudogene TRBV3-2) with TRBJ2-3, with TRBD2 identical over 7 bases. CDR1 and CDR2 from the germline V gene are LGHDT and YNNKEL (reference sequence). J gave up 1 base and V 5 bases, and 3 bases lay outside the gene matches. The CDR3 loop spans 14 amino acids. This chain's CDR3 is CASSTSGGTDTQYF. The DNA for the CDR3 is TGTGCCAGCAGCACCAGCGGGGGCACAGATACGCAGTATTTT.

The CDR3 region has the DNA TGTGCCAGCAGTTCCGGGACAGGCTCCTACGAGCAGTACTTC. Its translation: CASSSGTGSYEQYF. The chain links TRBV7-9 to TRBJ2-7, with TRBD1 matching over 8 bases. There are 14 residues in the CDR3. Trimming cost V 6 bases and J 0 bases; bases outside gene matches: 4. Looked up from germline, CDR1 is SEHNR and CDR2 is FQNEAQ (reference sequence).